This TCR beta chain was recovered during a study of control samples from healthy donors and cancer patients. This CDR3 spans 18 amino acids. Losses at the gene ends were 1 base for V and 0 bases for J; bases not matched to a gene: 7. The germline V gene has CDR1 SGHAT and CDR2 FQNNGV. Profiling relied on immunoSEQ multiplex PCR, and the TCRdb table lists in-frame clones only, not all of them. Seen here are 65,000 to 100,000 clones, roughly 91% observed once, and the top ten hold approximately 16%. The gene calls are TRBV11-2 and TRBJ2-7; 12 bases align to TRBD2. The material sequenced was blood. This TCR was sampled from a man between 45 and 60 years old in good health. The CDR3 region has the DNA TGTGCCAGCAGCTTAGGAGCCTCTAGCGGGGGGGCCTCCTACGAGCAGTACTTC. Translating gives CASSLGASSGGASYEQYF.